Following are 5 T cell receptor beta chains from one sample sequenced in a study of T cell responses to AZD1222 COVID-19 vaccine. Produced via immunoSEQ multiplex PCR; TCRdb's table is partial and in-frame only. The profile shows 100,000 to 150,000 clones, 90% of them singletons. Sequences were derived from peripheral blood, sampled on day 0 of AZD1222 vaccination. The receptors originated from an adult in good health.

The chain has TRBV6-5 and TRBJ2-1; unclear D gene. This CDR3 has 12 residues. Trimming took 10 bases from V and 4 from J, leaving 11 bases between them. The germline CDR1 and CDR2 sequences are MNHEY and SVGAGI. Here the CDR3 reads CATEESYNEQFF. The CDR3, as DNA: TGTGCCACCGAGGAATCTTACAATGAGCAGTTCTTC.

The rearrangement joins TRBV5-6 to TRBJ2-5; D not resolved. The CDR3 is 12 residues long. The germline gives CDR1 SGHDT, CDR2 YYEEEE. V lost 2 bases, J lost 6 bases, and 8 bases lay in between. CDR3 in amino acids: CASSFGGKTQYF. The CDR3 coding sequence is TGTGCCAGCAGCTTTGGCGGAAAGACCCAGTACTTC.

The rearrangement uses TRBV7-2 and TRBJ2-7; D uncertain. The CDR3 extends over 15 amino acids. Trimming cost V 5 bases and J 0 bases, with 14 bases left between them. Germline V gene sequence: CDR1 SGHTA, CDR2 FQGNSA. The CDR3 spells CASSLTAFSSYEQYF. The CDR3 region has the DNA TGTGCCAGCAGCCTAACAGCGTTCAGCTCCTACGAGCAGTACTTC. The full variable domain, completed using reference TRBV7-2 and TRBJ2-7, is GAGVSQSPSNKVTEKGKDVELRCDPISGHTALYWYRQSLGQGLEFLIYFQGNSAPDKSGLPSDRFSAERTGGSVSTLTIQRTQQEDSAVYLCASSLTAFSSYEQYFGPGTRLTVT.

The chain is built from TRBV6-4 and TRBJ2-2; no definite D call. The CDR3 loop spans 11 amino acids. In germline, CDR1 is MRHNA, CDR2 SNTAGT. The V end lost 6 bases, the J end lost 7 bases, and 6 bases lay between the germline ends. The CDR3 region is CASRSSGELFF. Written as DNA, the CDR3 is TGTGCCAGCAGATCGAGCGGGGAGCTGTTTTTT.

The rearrangement joins TRBV11-1 to TRBJ2-7; TRBD1 agrees at 9 bases. Germline CDR1 SGHAT, CDR2 FQDESV (reference sequence). The V segment lost 5 bases and the J segment 5 bases; nucleotides outside the gene matches: 7. The CDR3 is made up of 14 amino acids. DNA of the CDR3: TGTGCCAGCAGCCGGGGACAGGGTGCGGACGAGCAGTACTTC. As protein: CASSRGQGADEQYF.